Described below is a single T cell receptor beta chain sequence and its context. Profiled with immunoSEQ multiplex PCR; TCRdb holds only in-frame clones, not every one. Of 200,000 or so clones listed, 90% to 95% are singletons. The sample comes from a study of control samples from healthy donors and cancer patients. V lost 5 bases to trimming and J lost 0 bases, with 17 bases between them. There are 16 residues in the CDR3. Germline V lookup: CDR1 SQVTM, CDR2 ANQGSEA. The sequenced material came from blood. The TCR comes from a man aged 50 to 59 in good health. The chain recombines TRBV29-1 with TRBJ2-1, with D perhaps being TRBD1 or TRBD2 (5 bases each). The CDR3 DNA reads as TGCAGCGTTCACCCCGGGACCGCGAGCTCCTACAATGAGCAGTTCTTC. It yields the protein CSVHPGTASSYNEQFF.